This entry is about one T cell receptor beta chain. This sample is drawn from a study of blood T cell repertoires in COVID-19. Study context: Sites across the United States, Italy and Spain contributed samples from acute and convalescent COVID-19. The analysed material was cDNA or gDNA that came from T cells, B-cell-depleted T cells, or PBMCs.

The method was immunoSEQ multiplex PCR; TCRdb's version includes in-frame clones alone and lacks a portion of them. The table records 390,000 or so clones, around nine tenths of them present only once. Ages ranged from about 18 to 89 years, with residence in 20 to 30 US areas. CDR1 is SNHLY, CDR2 FYNNEI, per germline. V was shortened by 6 bases and J by 5 bases, with 14 bases between the two germline ends. The CDR3 sequence is 13 residues long. This receptor was obtained from a woman between 45 and 65 years old who had recovered from COVID-19. V is TRBV2 and J is TRBJ2-7; TRBD2 is a possible D gene (5 bases). Sample: PBMCs or T cells enriched from blood (not recorded which). The CDR3 DNA follows: TGTGCCAGCAGGCGGGCAGAAATCGACGAGCAGTACTTC. Translated, it gives CASRRAEIDEQYF. Complete variable domain (other parts from reference TRBV2 and TRBJ2-7): EPEVTQTPSHQVTQMGQEVILRCVPISNHLYFYWYRQILGQKVEFLVSFYNNEISEKSEIFDDQFSVERPDGSNFTLKIRSTKLEDSAMYFCASRRAEIDEQYFGPGTRLTVT.